This passage covers 20 T cell receptor beta chains from one sample sequenced in a study of neurological immune-mediated disorders. TCRdb analysed the 5' RACE reads with MiXCR anew, one entry per CDR3 protein. The table includes around 53,000 distinct CDR3 sequences, around 4.4% detected once. Sequencing was performed on PBMCs. These receptors were taken from a middle-aged man with multiple sclerosis.

The J gene is TRBJ2-2, the V gene TRBV10-3; possible D gene TRBD1, 5 bases. V lost 10 bases to trimming and J lost 1 base, with 13 bases between them. The CDR3 totals 14 residues. Germline lookup yields CDR1 ENHRY and CDR2 SYGVKD. The CDR3 protein is CATGGRENTGELFF. The CDR3 bases are TGTGCCACGGGTGGCAGGGAGAACACCGGGGAGCTGTTTTTT.

This clonotype came up many times. The chain uses TRBV2 and TRBJ2-3; D gene ambiguous. This CDR3 has 12 residues. The ends were cut back, 7 bases at V and 3 bases at J, with 8 bases in the middle. The germline V gene has CDR1 SNHLY and CDR2 FYNNEI. The CDR3, as DNA: TGTGCCAGCACCGCTCTAACAGATACGCAGTATTTT. This gives the protein CASTALTDTQYF.

The sample holds many counts of this clonotype. V gene TRBV20-1 combines with J gene TRBJ1-4, with 9 bases aligning to TRBD1. Germline V gene data show CDR1 as DFQATT and CDR2 as SNEGSKA (reference sequence). V trimming: 2 bases; J trimming: 7 bases; junction bases outside the gene matches: 8. There are 15 residues in the CDR3. The CDR3, as DNA: TGCAGTGCTAGACCCCCCGGGACAGGGCTTGAAAAACTGTTTTTT. Translation: CSARPPGTGLEKLFF.

This clonotype showed up many times. V and J are TRBV28 and TRBJ2-7; D gene ambiguous. The CDR3 sequence is 15 residues long. Germline assignment: CDR1 MDHEN and CDR2 SYDVKM. The V gene lost 7 bases and the J gene lost 0 bases, with 16 bases spanning the gap. CDR3 coding DNA: TGTGCCAGCATGGATTACTCTTATAGCTCCTACGAGCAGTACTTC. This translates into CASMDYSYSSYEQYF.

The sample holds many counts of this clonotype. The chain combines TRBV7-9 with TRBJ2-5; D might be TRBD2 (7 bases). This CDR3 region has 14 residues. Trimming shortened V by 5 bases and J by 7 bases, and 17 bases separated the two germline ends. The V gene's germline CDR1 is SEHNR and CDR2 FQNEAQ (reference sequence). CDR3 sequence (DNA): TGTGCCAGCAGCCCGGCGGGGGCTCGTCCGACCCAGTACTTC. Its translation: CASSPAGARPTQYF.

In this sample, this clonotype turned up many times. The rearrangement joins TRBV20-1 to TRBJ1-2, with 7 bases identical to TRBD1. The CDR3 sequence is 13 residues long. Germline values: CDR1 DFQATT, CDR2 SNEGSKA (reference sequence). Trimming cost V 1 base and J 8 bases; bases outside gene matches: 7. As DNA, the CDR3 is TGCAGTGCTAGAGGAGACAGGGAGCACGGCTACACCTTC. This codes for CSARGDREHGYTF.

This clonotype has ten or more counts. The chain joins TRBV5-1 to TRBJ2-6; D gene unclear. The CDR3 length is 15 residues. The V gene's germline CDR1 is SGHRS and CDR2 YFSETQ. Trimming pared 0 bases from V and 0 bases from J, leaving 4 bases between. The CDR3 coding sequence is TGCGCCAGCAGCTTGGACAGCTCTGGGGCCAACGTCCTGACTTTC. Protein product: CASSLDSSGANVLTF.

This clonotype has at least ten counts. The chain recombines TRBV5-5 with TRBJ1-1; D may be TRBD1 (6 bases). V lost 6 bases to trimming and J lost 5 bases, with 17 bases between them. The CDR3 extends over 14 amino acids. The germline V gene has CDR1 SGHKS and CDR2 YYEKEE (reference sequence). This CDR3 is CASTFGQPGTEAFF. The CDR3 bases are TGTGCCAGCACCTTCGGACAGCCGGGGACTGAAGCTTTCTTT.

Ten or more counts support this clonotype. The genes are TRBV10-3 and TRBJ2-2, with D perhaps given as TRBD1 or TRBD2 (5 bases each). The CDR3 has 16 amino acids. Germline V CDR1 and CDR2: ENHRY, SYGVKD. V lost 3 bases and J 6 bases, leaving 17 bases between the germline ends. Here the CDR3 reads CAISDLGPDAPGELFF. CDR3 coding DNA: TGTGCCATCAGTGATTTGGGACCTGATGCCCCCGGGGAGCTGTTTTTT.

As regards this clonotype: A junction end diverges from the germline sequence, so it may reflect a read error. The genes are TRBV20-1 and TRBJ2-2; D is possibly TRBD2 (5 bases). The CDR3 runs to 13 residues. CDR1 is DFQATT, CDR2 SNEGSKA, per germline (reference sequence). The CDR3 protein is CSAPPSGTVELFF. In DNA form, the CDR3 reads TGCAGTGCTCCCCCCAGCGGCACCGTGGAGCTGTTTTTT.

This clonotype was detected only a few times. The junction differs from germline at one of its ends, possibly a read error. The rearrangement links TRBV18 to TRBJ1-5, with 9 bases fitting TRBD1. The germline V gene has CDR1 KGHSH and CDR2 LQKENI. The CDR3 covers 14 residues. CDR3 amino acids: CASSGDRVNQPQNF. The DNA of the CDR3 is TGTGCCAGCTCAGGGGACAGGGTTAATCAGCCCCAGAATTTT.

This clonotype was seen at least ten times. The rearrangement uses TRBV6-6 and TRBJ1-3; D is possibly TRBD1 (6 bases). V lost 0 bases and J 4 bases, leaving 16 bases between the germline ends. The CDR3 runs to 17 residues. Per the germline V gene, CDR1 is MNHNY and CDR2 is SVGAGI (reference sequence). CDR3 coding DNA: TGTGCCAGCAGTTACTCGGGTGTCGGCAGGGGAGGAAACACCATATATTTT. This encodes CASSYSGVGRGGNTIYF.

There are a few counts of this clonotype. The chain recombines TRBV5-1 with TRBJ2-4, with TRBD2 identical over 8 bases. Germline CDR1 is SGHRS and CDR2 is YFSETQ. Losses at the gene ends were 2 bases for V and 0 bases for J; bases not matched to a gene: 7. The CDR3 runs to 17 residues. CDR3 nucleotide sequence: TGCGCCAGCAGCTTTGGGCGGGAGGAAATAGCCAAAAACATTCAGTACTTC. Translated, it gives CASSFGREEIAKNIQYF.

In this sample, this clonotype turned up many times. The CDR3 sequence is CSVAGLSYEQYF. For the CDR3, the DNA is TGCAGCGTTGCGGGACTGTCCTACGAGCAGTACTTC. This chain connects TRBV29-1 to TRBJ2-7; a weak D match, TRBD2 (6 bases). Per germline, CDR1 SQVTM and CDR2 ANQGSEA. The CDR3 covers 12 residues. V was shortened by 4 bases and J by 1 base, with 8 bases between the two germline ends.

This clonotype was detected ten times or more. This chain connects TRBV9 to TRBJ2-1; 9 nucleotides match TRBD2. In germline, CDR1 is SGDLS, CDR2 YYNGEE. The trim removed 7 bases at V and 4 bases at J, leaving 6 bases unmatched. The CDR3 runs to 14 residues. CDR3: CASGELAGYNEQFF. Written as DNA, the CDR3 is TGTGCCAGCGGCGAGCTAGCGGGGTACAATGAGCAGTTCTTC.

This clonotype showed up many times. V and J are TRBV5-1 and TRBJ1-5; D not resolved. The germline V and J ends were trimmed by 0 bases and 1 base, with 8 bases remaining between them. The CDR3 has 15 amino acids. Germline CDR1 and CDR2: SGHRS and YFSETQ. The CDR3 is CASSLGGNSNQPQHF. The CDR3 DNA reads TGCGCCAGCAGCTTGGGGGGAAACAGCAATCAGCCCCAGCATTTT.

Ten or more counts support this clonotype. This chain connects TRBV10-1 to TRBJ2-7; possibly TRBD1 or TRBD2 for D (6 bases each). Between the trimmed V and J ends, which lost 4 bases and 0 bases, there was a span of 13 bases. CDR1 and CDR2 (germline): WNHNN, SYGVQD (reference sequence). The CDR3 is made up of 15 amino acids. DNA for the CDR3: TGCGCCAGCAGTGCCTCAAGGGGGGCCTCCTACGAGCAGTACTTC. It translates to CASSASRGASYEQYF.

The chain uses TRBV5-1 and TRBJ1-2; D is unclear. The CDR3 sequence is 13 residues long. Germline assignment: CDR1 SGHRS and CDR2 YFSETQ. The ends were cut back, 1 base at V and 7 bases at J, with 11 bases in the middle. The CDR3 is CASSLLPSTGYTF. In DNA, the CDR3 is TGCGCCAGCAGCTTGTTGCCTAGTACTGGCTACACCTTC.

This clonotype was seen ten or more times. The V and J genes are TRBV20-1 and TRBJ2-7, with 9 bases that match TRBD1. This CDR3 contains 13 residues. Germline V CDR1 and CDR2: DFQATT, SNEGSKA (reference sequence). After removal of 3 bases from V and 3 bases from J, the junction contained 3 bases not matched to a gene. The CDR3 region is CSARGTGRYEQYF. Written as DNA, the CDR3 is TGCAGTGCTAGGGGGACAGGGCGCTACGAGCAGTACTTC.

There are a few counts of this clonotype. At one of its ends the junction is not consistent with the germline gene, which may arise from a read error. The rearrangement joins TRBV5-1 to TRBJ1-6; D remains unclear. Germline CDR1 reads SGHRS; CDR2 reads YFSETQ. The CDR3 contains 13 residues. CDR3 region: CASHLSYNSPLNF. The CDR3 coding sequence is TGCGCCAGCCACCTATCTTATAATTCACCCCTCAACTTT.